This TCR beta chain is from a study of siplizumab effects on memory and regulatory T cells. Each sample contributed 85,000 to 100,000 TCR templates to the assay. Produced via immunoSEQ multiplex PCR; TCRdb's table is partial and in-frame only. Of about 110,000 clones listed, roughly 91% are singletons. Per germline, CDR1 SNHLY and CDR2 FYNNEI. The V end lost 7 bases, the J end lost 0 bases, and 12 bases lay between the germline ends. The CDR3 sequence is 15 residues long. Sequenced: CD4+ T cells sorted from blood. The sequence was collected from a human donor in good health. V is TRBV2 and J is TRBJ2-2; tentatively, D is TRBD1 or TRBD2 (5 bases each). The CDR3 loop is CASKTGPTNTGELFF. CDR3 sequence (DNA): TGTGCCAGCAAGACGGGACCGACGAACACCGGGGAGCTGTTTTTT.